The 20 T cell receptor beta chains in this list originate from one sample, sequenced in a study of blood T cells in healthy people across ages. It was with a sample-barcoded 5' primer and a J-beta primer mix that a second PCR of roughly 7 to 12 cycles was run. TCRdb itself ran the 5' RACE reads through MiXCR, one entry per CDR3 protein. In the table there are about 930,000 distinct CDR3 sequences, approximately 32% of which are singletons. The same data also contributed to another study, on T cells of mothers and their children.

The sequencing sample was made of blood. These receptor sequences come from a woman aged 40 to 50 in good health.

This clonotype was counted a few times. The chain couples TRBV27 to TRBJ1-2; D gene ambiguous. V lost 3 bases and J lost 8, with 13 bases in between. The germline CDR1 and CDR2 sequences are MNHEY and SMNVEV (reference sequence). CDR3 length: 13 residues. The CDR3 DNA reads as TGTGCCAGCAGTTTCGGAGACCGAGGGGGCTACACCTTC. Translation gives CASSFGDRGGYTF.

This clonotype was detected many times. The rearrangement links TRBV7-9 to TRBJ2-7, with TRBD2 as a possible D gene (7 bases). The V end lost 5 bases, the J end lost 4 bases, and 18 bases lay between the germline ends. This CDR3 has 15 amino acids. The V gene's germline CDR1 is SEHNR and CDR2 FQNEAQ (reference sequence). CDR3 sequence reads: CASSPSGTTTYEQYF. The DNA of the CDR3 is TGTGCCAGCAGCCCGAGCGGGACAACGACTTACGAGCAGTACTTC.

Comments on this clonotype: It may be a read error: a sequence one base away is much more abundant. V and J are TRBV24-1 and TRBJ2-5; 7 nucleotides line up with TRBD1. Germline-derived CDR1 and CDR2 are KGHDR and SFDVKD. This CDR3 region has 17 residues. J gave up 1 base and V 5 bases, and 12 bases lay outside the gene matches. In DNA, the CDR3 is TGTGCCACCAGTGGCTTCGCCGGGACAGACCCCCAAGAGACCCAGTACTTC. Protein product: CATSGFAGTDPQETQYF.

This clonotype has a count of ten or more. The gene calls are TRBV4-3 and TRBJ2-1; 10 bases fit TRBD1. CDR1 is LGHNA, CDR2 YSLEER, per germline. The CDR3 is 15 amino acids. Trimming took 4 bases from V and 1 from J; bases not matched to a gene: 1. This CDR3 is CASSRQGASYNEQFF. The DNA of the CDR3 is TGCGCCAGCAGCCGACAGGGGGCGTCCTACAATGAGCAGTTCTTC.

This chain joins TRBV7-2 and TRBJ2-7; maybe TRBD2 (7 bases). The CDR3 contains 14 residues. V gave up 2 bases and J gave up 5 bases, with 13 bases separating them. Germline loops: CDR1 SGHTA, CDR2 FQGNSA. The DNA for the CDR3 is TGTGCCAGCAGCTTACGAGGGGGGGCCCACGAGCAGTACTTC. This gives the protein CASSLRGGAHEQYF. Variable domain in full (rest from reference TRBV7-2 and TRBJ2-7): GAGVSQSPSNKVTEKGKDVELRCDPISGHTALYWYRQSLGQGLEFLIYFQGNSAPDKSGLPSDRFSAERTGGSVSTLTIQRTQQEDSAVYLCASSLRGGAHEQYFGPGTRLTVT.

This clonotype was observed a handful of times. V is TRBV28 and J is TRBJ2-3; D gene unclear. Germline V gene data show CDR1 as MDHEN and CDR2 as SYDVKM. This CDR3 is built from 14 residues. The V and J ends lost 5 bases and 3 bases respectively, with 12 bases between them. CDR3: CASSDMLATDTQYF. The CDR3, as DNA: TGTGCCAGCAGTGACATGTTGGCGACAGATACGCAGTATTTT.

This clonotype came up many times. CDR3 sequence reads: CSVEASGGRQETQYF. CDR3 nucleotides: TGCAGCGTTGAAGCTAGCGGGGGGCGGCAAGAGACCCAGTACTTC. V gene TRBV29-1 combines with J gene TRBJ2-5, with 11 bases that match TRBD2. V was clipped by 1 base and J by 2 bases; unmatched bases: 3. There are 15 residues in the CDR3. Germline loops: CDR1 SQVTM, CDR2 ANQGSEA. The variable domain in full, with the rest retrieved from reference TRBV29-1 and TRBJ2-5, is SAVISQKPSRDICQRGTSLTIQCQVDSQVTMMFWYRQQPGQSLTLIATANQGSEATYESGFVIDKFPISRPNLTFSTLTVSNMSPEDSSIYLCSVEASGGRQETQYFGPGTRLLVL.

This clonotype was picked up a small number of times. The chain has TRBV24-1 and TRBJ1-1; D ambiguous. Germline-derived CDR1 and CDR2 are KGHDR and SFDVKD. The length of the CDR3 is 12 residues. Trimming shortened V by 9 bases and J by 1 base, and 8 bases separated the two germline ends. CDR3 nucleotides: TGTGCCACCGCCGGCCGGAACACTGAAGCTTTCTTT. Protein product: CATAGRNTEAFF.

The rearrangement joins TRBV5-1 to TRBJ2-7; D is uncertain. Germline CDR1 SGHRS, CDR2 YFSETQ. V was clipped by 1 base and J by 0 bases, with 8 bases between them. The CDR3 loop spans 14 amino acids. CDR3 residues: CASSLSWGSYEQYF. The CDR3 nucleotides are TGCGCCAGCAGCTTGTCTTGGGGCTCCTACGAGCAGTACTTC.

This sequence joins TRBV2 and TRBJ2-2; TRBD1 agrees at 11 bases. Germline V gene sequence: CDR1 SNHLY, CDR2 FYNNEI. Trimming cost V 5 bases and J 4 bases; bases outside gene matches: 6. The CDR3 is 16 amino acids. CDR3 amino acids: CASSPRGTGGTGELFF. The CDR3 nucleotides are TGTGCCAGCAGTCCACGCGGGACAGGGGGCACCGGGGAGCTGTTTTTT. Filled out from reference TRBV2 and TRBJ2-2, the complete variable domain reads EPEVTQTPSHQVTQMGQEVILRCVPISNHLYFYWYRQILGQKVEFLVSFYNNEISEKSEIFDDQFSVERPDGSNFTLKIRSTKLEDSAMYFCASSPRGTGGTGELFFGEGSRLTVL.

For the CDR3, the DNA is TGTGCCAGCAGTGAATCGTGGGGGCTAAGGACTGAAGCTTTCTTT. Its protein product is CASSESWGLRTEAFF. The chain combines TRBV25-1 with TRBJ1-1; D possibly corresponds to TRBD1 (6 bases). Germline V CDR1 and CDR2: MGHDK, SYGVNS. V dropped 1 base and J dropped 5 bases, with 14 bases sitting between them. This CDR3 has 15 amino acids. Supplemented by reference TRBV25-1 and TRBJ1-1, the full variable domain reads EADIYQTPRYLVIGTGKKITLECSQTMGHDKMYWYQQDPGMELHLIHYSYGVNSTEKGDLSSESTVSRIRTEHFPLTLESARPSHTSQYLCASSESWGLRTEAFFGQGTRLTVV.

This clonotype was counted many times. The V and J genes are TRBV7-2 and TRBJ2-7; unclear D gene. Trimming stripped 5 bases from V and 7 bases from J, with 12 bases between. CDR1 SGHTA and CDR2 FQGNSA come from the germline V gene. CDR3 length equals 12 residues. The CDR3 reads CASSPTHWEQYF. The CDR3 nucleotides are TGTGCCAGCAGCCCCACCCACTGGGAGCAGTACTTC.

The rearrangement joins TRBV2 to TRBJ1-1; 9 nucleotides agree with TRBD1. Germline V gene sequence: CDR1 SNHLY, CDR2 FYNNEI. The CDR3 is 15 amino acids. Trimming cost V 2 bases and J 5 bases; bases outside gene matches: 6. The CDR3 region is CASSEPQGARTEAFF. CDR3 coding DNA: TGTGCCAGCAGTGAACCACAGGGGGCCAGGACTGAAGCTTTCTTT.

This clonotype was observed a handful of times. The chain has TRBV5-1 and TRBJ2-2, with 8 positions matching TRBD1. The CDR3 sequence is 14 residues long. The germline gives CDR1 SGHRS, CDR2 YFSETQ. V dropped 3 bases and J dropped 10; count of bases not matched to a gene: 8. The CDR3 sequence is CASSWAGGYTELFF. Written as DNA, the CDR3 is TGCGCCAGCAGCTGGGCAGGGGGCTATACGGAGCTGTTTTTT.

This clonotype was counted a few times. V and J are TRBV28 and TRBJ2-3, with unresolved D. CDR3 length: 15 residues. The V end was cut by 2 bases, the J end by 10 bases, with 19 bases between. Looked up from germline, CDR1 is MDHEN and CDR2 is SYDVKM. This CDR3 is CASSLGLKAGLAQYF. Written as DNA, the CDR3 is TGTGCCAGCAGTTTAGGCCTGAAAGCCGGCCTAGCGCAGTATTTT.

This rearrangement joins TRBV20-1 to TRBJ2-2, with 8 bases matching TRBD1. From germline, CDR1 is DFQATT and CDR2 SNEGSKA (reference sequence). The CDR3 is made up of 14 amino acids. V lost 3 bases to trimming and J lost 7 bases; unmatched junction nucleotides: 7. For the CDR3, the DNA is TGCAGTGCTAGCCTGGACAGGGCGGGCGGGGAGCTGTTTTTT. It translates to CSASLDRAGGELFF.

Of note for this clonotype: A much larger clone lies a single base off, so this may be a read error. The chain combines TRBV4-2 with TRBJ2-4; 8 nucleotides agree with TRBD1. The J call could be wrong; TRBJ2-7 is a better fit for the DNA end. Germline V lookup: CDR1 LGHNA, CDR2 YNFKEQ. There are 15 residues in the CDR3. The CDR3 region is CASSRSDRETYEQYF. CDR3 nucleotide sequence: TGTGCCAGCAGCCGATCGGACAGGGAGACCTACGAGCAGTACTTC.

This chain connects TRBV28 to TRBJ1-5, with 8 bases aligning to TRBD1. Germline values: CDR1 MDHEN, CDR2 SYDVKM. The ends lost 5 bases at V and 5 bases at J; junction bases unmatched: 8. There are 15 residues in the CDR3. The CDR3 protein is CASSNHRGFDQPQHF. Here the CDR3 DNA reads TGTGCCAGCAGTAACCACAGGGGGTTCGATCAGCCCCAGCATTTT.

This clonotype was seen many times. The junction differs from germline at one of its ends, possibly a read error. The DNA for the CDR3 is TGTGCCAGCAGCCCGCCCGGGGTCACAGATACGCAGTATTTT. It specifies CASSPPGVTDTQYF. The V and J genes are TRBV5-1 and TRBJ2-3; tentatively, D is TRBD2 (5 bases). CDR1 is SGHRS and CDR2 is YFSETQ in the germline V gene. The CDR3 runs to 14 residues.

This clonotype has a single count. The CDR3 reads CAWSVHPQGNQPQHF. DNA for the CDR3: TGTGCCTGGAGTGTACATCCCCAGGGTAATCAGCCCCAGCATTTT. V is TRBV30 and J is TRBJ1-5; the D gene is possibly TRBD1 (5 bases). This CDR3 contains 15 residues. The germline CDR1 and CDR2 sequences are GTSNPN and SVGIG (reference sequence). Trimming shortened V by 0 bases and J by 4 bases, and 13 bases separated the two germline ends.